The 4 T cell receptor beta chains below were found in one sample sequenced in a study of T cells in Graves' hyperthyroidism and ophthalmopathy. Amplification of TCR beta CDR3 regions was performed using RNA transcripts as template. Researchers ran a first-round RT-PCR on the TCR CDR3 using the HTBI primer set. TCRdb reprocessed the multiplex PCR reads via MiXCR and lists one record per CDR3 protein. The table has under 450,000 distinct CDR3 sequences, approximately 18% seen once. The material sequenced was blood. The origin of the receptors is a woman between 25 and 40 years old with Graves' hyperthyroidism that later progressed to Graves' ophthalmopathy.

Ten or more counts support this clonotype. The gene calls are TRBV5-6 and TRBJ2-7, with a possible D match to TRBD1 (6 bases). CDR1 SGHDT and CDR2 YYEEEE come from the germline V gene. V gave up 5 bases and J gave up 2 bases, with 17 bases separating them. The CDR3 consists of 15 residues. CDR3 protein: CASSPSPDSPYEQYF. CDR3 nucleotides: TGTGCCAGCAGTCCATCGCCGGACAGTCCCTACGAGCAGTACTTC.

This clonotype appeared once. The chain has TRBV6-1 and TRBJ2-7, with a possible D match to TRBD2 (6 bases). Germline CDR1 and CDR2: MNHNS and SASEGT. The V gene lost 6 bases and the J gene lost 3 bases, with 18 bases spanning the gap. The CDR3 runs 15 residues. Written as DNA, the CDR3 is TGTGCCAGCAGCTTGGAGGGGCCGGTGATCTACGAGCAGTACTTC. Translated, it gives CASSLEGPVIYEQYF.

This clonotype was counted only a few times. The V gene is TRBV2, the J gene TRBJ2-5; D is possibly TRBD2 (5 bases). The germline V gene encodes CDR1 SNHLY and CDR2 FYNNEI. This CDR3 has 13 residues. Trimming removed 6 bases at V and 5 bases at J, with 13 bases between. The CDR3 DNA sequence: TGTGCCAGCAGGCCAAGCCCGGGGGAGACCCAGTACTTC. Amino acids: CASRPSPGETQYF.

In its sample, this clonotype was seen a few times. The genes are TRBV10-3 and TRBJ1-2; D is unresolved. This CDR3 is built from 13 residues. V was trimmed by 4 bases and J by 0 bases, leaving 6 bases between them. CDR1 and CDR2 from the germline V gene are ENHRY and SYGVKD. The CDR3, as DNA: TGTGCCATCAGTGTCGAGACTAACTATGGCTACACCTTC. Protein product: CAISVETNYGYTF.